This TCR beta chain was observed in a study of Ad26.COV2.S vaccination and SARS-CoV-2 variants. As for the study in general: The vaccine Ad26.COV2.S was put into the muscle once, or twice with 56 days between. The study's findings and limits: Non-spike TCR breadth showed similarity between vaccine and placebo recipients.

This clone was recorded only once. Its antigen is unknown. Sequenced by immunoSEQ multiplex PCR; TCRdb stores in-frame clones only, minus some. This table has some 240,000 clones, about 83% appearing once. Regarding treatment: some 20 received Ad26.COV2.S at low or high dose, single or two shots; several received placebo; per-sample allocation not given. Sampling occurred on day 63 after the first vaccine or placebo injection. The V gene's germline CDR1 is KGHSH and CDR2 LQKENI. The V end lost 5 bases, the J end lost 2 bases, and 11 bases lay between the germline ends. This CDR3 is built from 14 residues.

This receptor was identified in a person between 18 and 59 years old who received the Ad26.COV2.S COVID-19 vaccine or a placebo. The input for sequencing was peripheral blood, taken in a trial of Ad26.COV2.S vaccine versus placebo. The rearrangement joins TRBV18 to TRBJ2-3; D is perhaps TRBD1 or TRBD2 (5 bases each). The CDR3 nucleotides read TGTGCCAGCTCAAAGGGGACCCCCACAGATACGCAGTATTTT. It translates to CASSKGTPTDTQYF.